This T cell receptor beta chain is drawn from a study of vaccination effects on CD4 cells after COVID-19. Looking at the study overall: The cohort was immunized with two doses of either the BNT162b2 or mRNA-1273 vaccine.

The CDR3 contains 13 residues. The germline V and J ends were trimmed by 1 base and 1 base, with 5 bases remaining between them. CDR1 and CDR2 (germline): SGDLS, YYNGEE. Repertoires were generated with immunoSEQ multiplex PCR, while TCRdb's copy carries only in-frame clones and drops some. The sample yields approximately 20,000 clones, roughly 73% seen once. Sequencing followed a ViraFEST assay step that expanded antigen-specific CD4+ T cells with viral peptide pools. Subsequent to roughly 9 days of culture, CD4+ T cells were isolated. In the vaccine recipients, nucleocapsid antibodies were negative and there was no prior SARS-CoV-2 infection. A density of over 1.5 million PBMC per well was used; these cells were cultured with 10 IU/ml IL-2 and 10 ug/ml peptides. Study results and limitations: Substantial clonal contraction characterized both infection- and vaccine-induced clones late after vaccination. The study found that only 1 of 255 vaccine-induced clones from healthy vaccinees cross-reacted with common cold coronaviruses.

The sample holds a few counts of this clone. What it binds is unknown. This TCR was sampled from a human donor who received a COVID-19 vaccine. V and J are TRBV9 and TRBJ1-2, with D uncertain. The source material was CD4+ T cells from PBMCs cultured with HCoV-NL63 spike peptides, sampled before COVID-19 vaccination. CDR3 in amino acids: CASSVNLNYGYTF. As DNA, the CDR3 is TGTGCCAGCAGCGTAAACCTTAACTATGGCTACACCTTC.